One sample yielded the 12 T cell receptor beta chains listed below, sequenced in a study of T-cell reconstitution after alpha-beta-depleted transplantation in children. Researchers prepared the TCRbeta library using unique molecular identifiers, the study reports. TCRdb redid the calling of the PCR reads with MiXCR, one entry per CDR3 protein. The sample includes roughly 110,000 distinct CDR3 sequences, 10% to 13% of them seen just once. This sample comprised PBMCs, obtained before TCRalphabeta/CD19-depleted stem cell transplant. Source of these receptors: a boy under 10 years old with acute lymphoblastic leukemia, due to receive a stem cell transplant.

The table lists this clonotype with many counts. This chain links TRBV24-1 with TRBJ2-2; maybe TRBD1 (5 bases). Trimming shortened V by 1 base and J by 8 bases, and 16 bases separated the two germline ends. Germline CDR1 is KGHDR and CDR2 is SFDVKD. CDR3 length equals 16 residues. CDR3 nucleotide sequence: TGTGCCACCAGTGATTTAGGGGCCAACTCGGCGGGGGAGCTGTTTTTT. It specifies CATSDLGANSAGELFF.

This clonotype was counted only a few times. J is TRBJ1-3 and V is TRBV12-3 or TRBV12-4, with D unresolved. The V end was cut by 2 bases, the J end by 1 base, with 9 bases between. The CDR3 consists of 15 residues. The CDR3, as DNA: TGTGCCAGCAGTTTAAATTGGGGTTCTGGAAACACCATATATTTT. This codes for CASSLNWGSGNTIYF.

This clonotype was recorded many times. The J gene is TRBJ2-1, the V gene TRBV20-1, with 11 bases that match TRBD2. The CDR3 spans 15 residues. V dropped 5 bases and J dropped 7; count of bases not matched to a gene: 10. Looked up from germline, CDR1 is DFQATT and CDR2 is SNEGSKA (reference sequence). Here the CDR3 reads CSAGVLAGGDNEQFF. The CDR3 DNA sequence: TGCAGTGCTGGAGTGCTAGCGGGAGGAGATAATGAGCAGTTCTTC.

V usage is TRBV27 and J usage is TRBJ1-1; no reliable D call. Trimming left V 3 bases short and J 1 base short, with 6 bases between. This CDR3 is built from 13 residues. Germline-derived CDR1 and CDR2 are MNHEY and SMNVEV (reference sequence). CDR3 coding DNA: TGTGCCAGCAGTTTCGGCGAGAACACTGAAGCTTTCTTT. This translates into CASSFGENTEAFF.

This clonotype was seen repeatedly, ten times or more. V is TRBV7-2 and J is TRBJ1-1; D perhaps matches TRBD1 (5 bases). Between the trimmed V and J ends, which lost 8 bases and 11 bases, there was a span of 15 bases. The CDR3 length is 11 residues. Germline assignment: CDR1 SGHTA and CDR2 FQGNSA. CDR3 bases: TGTGCCAGCCGCAATACGGGGGAGGCTTTCTTT. Its protein is CASRNTGEAFF.

The chain recombines TRBV7-9 with TRBJ2-2; a possible D gene is TRBD1 (6 bases). There are 16 residues in the CDR3. V was shortened by 5 bases and J by 1 base, with 14 bases between the two germline ends. CDR1 is SEHNR and CDR2 is FQNEAQ in the germline V gene (reference sequence). The CDR3 loop reads CASSPKPGVNTGELFF. The CDR3 region has the DNA TGTGCCAGCAGCCCCAAGCCAGGGGTGAACACCGGGGAGCTGTTTTTT.

The genes are TRBV5-6 and TRBJ2-6, with D maybe TRBD1 (6 bases). The CDR3 runs to 18 residues. Germline lookup yields CDR1 SGHDT and CDR2 YYEEEE. V lost 0 bases, J lost 0 bases, and 13 bases lay in between. The CDR3 nucleotides read TGTGCCAGCAGCTTGGGCCTGGACAGTGACTCTGGGGCCAACGTCCTGACTTTC. This codes for CASSLGLDSDSGANVLTF. The full variable domain, completed using reference TRBV5-6 and TRBJ2-6, is DAGVTQSPTHLIKTRGQQVTLRCSPKSGHDTVSWYQQALGQGPQFIFQYYEEEERQRGNFPDRFSGHQFPNYSSELNVNALLLGDSALYLCASSLGLDSDSGANVLTFGAGSRLTVL.

This clonotype has a handful of counts. CDR3 residues: CASSLEGVETQYF. CDR3 bases: TGCGCCAGCAGCTTGGAAGGGGTGGAGACCCAGTACTTC. The rearrangement joins TRBV5-1 to TRBJ2-5; D possibly corresponds to TRBD1 (5 bases). From germline, CDR1 is SGHRS and CDR2 YFSETQ. This CDR3 is 13 amino acids long. Between the trimmed V and J ends, which lost 0 bases and 5 bases, there was a span of 8 bases.

The table lists this clonotype with many counts. The chain is built from TRBV5-1 and TRBJ1-4; the match to TRBD1 covers 8 bases. Germline CDR1 SGHRS, CDR2 YFSETQ. This CDR3 has 17 residues. Losses at the gene ends were 2 bases for V and 4 bases for J; bases not matched to a gene: 10. The CDR3 protein is CASSFEGIDRGNEKLFF. CDR3 bases: TGCGCCAGCAGCTTTGAGGGGATAGACAGGGGTAATGAAAAACTGTTTTTT.

This clonotype is labeled as medium-sized. The chain joins TRBV12-3 or TRBV12-4 to TRBJ2-3, with 10 bases aligning to TRBD2. V shed 3 bases and J 2 bases; nucleotides not matched to a gene: 5. The CDR3 totals 16 residues. The CDR3 is CASSFASGGFTDTQYF. CDR3 nucleotides: TGTGCCAGCAGTTTCGCTAGCGGGGGATTCACAGATACGCAGTATTTT.

This clonotype was seen only a few times. The V gene is TRBV5-1, the J gene TRBJ2-1; the D gene could be TRBD1 or TRBD2 (5 bases each). CDR1 and CDR2 (germline): SGHRS, YFSETQ. V was pared by 0 bases and J by 7 bases, with 17 bases between. The CDR3 has 16 amino acids. The CDR3 sequence is CASSLVTGPMPNEQFF. The CDR3 nucleotides read TGCGCCAGCAGCTTGGTGACGGGACCTATGCCTAATGAGCAGTTCTTC.

The chain is built from TRBV7-8 and TRBJ1-2, with D maybe TRBD1 (5 bases). Trimming removed 2 bases at V and 8 bases at J, with 24 bases between. The CDR3 contains 17 residues. Per the germline V gene, CDR1 is SGHVS and CDR2 is FQNEAQ. CDR3 coding DNA: TGTGCCAGCAGCTTACTCCCGACGGGACGATCCCTCGTGGGCTACACCTTC. It codes for CASSLLPTGRSLVGYTF.